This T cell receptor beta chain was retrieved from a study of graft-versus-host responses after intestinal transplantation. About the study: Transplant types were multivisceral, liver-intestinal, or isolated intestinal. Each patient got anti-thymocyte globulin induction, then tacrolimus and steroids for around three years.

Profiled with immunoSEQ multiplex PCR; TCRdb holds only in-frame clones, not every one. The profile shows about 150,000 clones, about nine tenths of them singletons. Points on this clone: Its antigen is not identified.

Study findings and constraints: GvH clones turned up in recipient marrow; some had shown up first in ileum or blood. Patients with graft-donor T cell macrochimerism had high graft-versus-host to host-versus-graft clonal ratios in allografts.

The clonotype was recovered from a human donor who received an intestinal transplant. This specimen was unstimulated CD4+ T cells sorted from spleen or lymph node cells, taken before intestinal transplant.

CDR3 nucleotide sequence: TGTGCCAGCAGTTCTCGTCCAGGTGAGCAGTTCTTC. Its protein product is CASSSRPGEQFF. This chain uses TRBV25-1 with TRBJ2-1; D ambiguous. Germline-derived CDR1 and CDR2 are MGHDK and SYGVNS. V dropped 5 bases and J dropped 9 bases, with 11 bases sitting between them. There are 12 residues in the CDR3.